This T cell receptor beta chain was obtained from a study of molecular identifiers for immune sequencing clone quantification. Whole-study context: For replicates, RNA isolated from around 20,000 or 99,000 naive CD8 cells was divided into five portions, of which four were sequenced. Study-wide results and limits: Reports indicate spiked Jurkat TCR RNA from one cell could be found among about a million naive cells. Molecules of identical TCR sharing a barcode could underestimate highly expanded clone sizes.

Of note for this clonotype: Antigen specificity is unknown.

Making the bulk TCR libraries relied on previously described methods and listed TCR primers. Each CDR3 protein is one row after TCRdb ran MiXCR on the PCR reads. Of a few hundred thousand distinct CDR3 sequences in the sample, around 21% were seen once. Deletions cut 2 bases from V and 4 bases from J, with 17 bases between. This CDR3 is 16 amino acids long. The germline V gene has CDR1 GTSNPN and CDR2 SVGIG (reference sequence). The sequence was obtained from a human donor in good health. Some libraries in this study had Jurkat cell RNA spiked in. This sequence joins TRBV30 and TRBJ2-2; TRBD1 is a possible D gene (5 bases). Material: naive CD8+ T cells from blood, with Jurkat cell RNA spiked in. Subset: FACS-sorted CD8+CD4-CCR7+CD45RA+ naive T cells. The CDR3, as DNA: TGTGCCTGGAGTCCCAGGGCCGGGTACGGCACCGGGGAGCTGTTTTTT. Protein sequence: CAWSPRAGYGTGELFF.